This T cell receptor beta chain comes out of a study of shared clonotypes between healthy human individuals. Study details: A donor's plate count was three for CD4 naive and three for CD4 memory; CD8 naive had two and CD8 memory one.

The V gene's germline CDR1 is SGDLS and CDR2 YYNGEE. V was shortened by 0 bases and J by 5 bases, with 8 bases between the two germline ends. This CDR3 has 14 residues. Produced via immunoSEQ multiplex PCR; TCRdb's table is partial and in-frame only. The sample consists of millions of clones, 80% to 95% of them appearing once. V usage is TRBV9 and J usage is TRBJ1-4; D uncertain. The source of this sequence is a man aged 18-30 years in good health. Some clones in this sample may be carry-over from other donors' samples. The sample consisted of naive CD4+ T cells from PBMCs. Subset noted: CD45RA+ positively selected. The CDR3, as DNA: TGTGCCAGCAGCGTAGACGACCGGAATGAAAAACTGTTTTTT. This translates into CASSVDDRNEKLFF.